Below are 4 T cell receptor beta chains sequenced from a single sample in a study of T cell responses to AZD1222 COVID-19 vaccine. This table comes from immunoSEQ multiplex PCR, and its TCRdb copy is limited to in-frame clones, with some not included. This repertoire shows about 150,000 clones, 86% found once; its top ten account for 5.5% to 6%. The source was peripheral blood, collected on day 0 of MenACWY control vaccination. These receptors originate from an adult in good health.

This sequence joins TRBV25-1 and TRBJ1-5; D remains ambiguous. Germline loops: CDR1 MGHDK, CDR2 SYGVNS. Trimming stripped 6 bases from V and 4 bases from J, with 13 bases between. There are 14 residues in the CDR3. For the CDR3, the DNA is TGTGCCAGCAGCGCCCTGGGTCAAAATCAGCCCCAGCATTTT. Translated, it gives CASSALGQNQPQHF.

This clone has only a few counts. V gene TRBV14 combines with J gene TRBJ1-2; no reliable D call. The V end lost 1 base, the J end lost 8 bases, and 17 bases lay between the germline ends. This CDR3 is built from 15 residues. Germline loops: CDR1 SGHDN, CDR2 FVKESK. The DNA of the CDR3 is TGTGCCAGCAGCCAAGTGATACGGCCCCAGGAAGGCTACACCTTC. Residues: CASSQVIRPQEGYTF. The variable domain in full, completed from reference TRBV14 and TRBJ1-2, reads EAGVTQFPSHSVIEKGQTVTLRCDPISGHDNLYWYRRVMGKEIKFLLHFVKESKQDESGMPNNRFLAERTGGTYSTLKVQPAELEDSGVYFCASSQVIRPQEGYTFGSGTRLTVV.

The rearrangement links TRBV6-5 to TRBJ1-5, with a tentative D call TRBD1 (5 bases). The CDR3 spans 15 residues. Trimming pared 7 bases from V and 14 bases from J, leaving 27 bases between. Germline-derived CDR1 and CDR2 are MNHEY and SVGAGI. This CDR3 reads CASTTYELRGAPEHF. CDR3 DNA sequence: TGTGCCAGCACTACGTACGAACTTAGAGGGGCTCCGGAGCATTTT.

The V and J genes are TRBV7-2 and TRBJ2-1; D remains unclear. Trimming took 1 base from V and 0 from J, leaving 13 bases between them. The CDR3 covers 17 residues. The germline V gene encodes CDR1 SGHTA and CDR2 FQGNSA. CDR3 region: CASSLGFAASSYNEQFF. CDR3 in DNA: TGTGCCAGCAGCTTAGGGTTCGCGGCGAGCTCCTACAATGAGCAGTTCTTC.